The text below deals with one TCR beta chain. The antigen remains undetermined. The sample is drawn from a study of CD4 T cells in relation to SARS-CoV-2 and coronaviruses. About the research overall: Controls used an HIV-1 Nef peptide pool or no peptide. Findings and caveats of the study: Crossreactivity was assessed only for spike protein, not other viral proteins.

Libraries were prepared by immunoSEQ multiplex PCR; TCRdb keeps only in-frame clonotypes and omits some of them. The profile shows more than 20,000 clones, roughly 66% of them singletons. Germline V lookup: CDR1 WSHSY, CDR2 SAAADI. This CDR3 has 15 amino acids. V trimming: 11 bases; J trimming: 0 bases; junction bases outside the gene matches: 9. CD4+ T cells from unexposed donors were obtained before the COVID-19 pandemic (2011-2018). The cells were cultured for 9 to 11 days before CD4+ T cells were isolated. Testing used SARS-CoV-2 S/N and four cold-coronavirus spikes on unexposed-donor CD4+ T cells, cells permitting. Fresh IL-2 medium replaced half the medium on days 3 and 7.

Sequenced input: CD4+ T cells from PBMCs, cultured in vitro. The clonotype comes from a human donor in good health. The rearrangement links TRBV10-2 to TRBJ2-2, with 7 bases that match TRBD1. CDR3 protein: CAVTSGTANTGELFF. The CDR3 nucleotides are TGCGCCGTAACCTCCGGGACAGCGAACACCGGGGAGCTGTTTTTT.